A selection of T cell receptor beta chains follows, all from one sample in a study of T cell responses to AZD1222 COVID-19 vaccine. TCRdb's table, derived via immunoSEQ multiplex PCR, lists solely in-frame clones and lacks some. The data show around 130,000 clones, more than 90% seen once. Material: peripheral blood, obtained 28 days after the second AZD1222 dose. The receptor set was obtained from an adult who received the AZD1222 COVID-19 vaccine. CDR3s include the opening cysteine and the closing phenylalanine or tryptophan.

>TRBV6-1|TRBJ2-3
CASSDQRNDKQYF
>TRBV24-1|TRBJ2-7
CATSDRSARAYEQYF
>TRBV4-2|TRBJ1-4
CASSQDTGTGGEKLFF
>TRBV27|TRBJ1-1
CASRGGPIPEAFF
>TRBV7-8|TRBJ1-1
CASSSPGQGRTEAFF
>TRBV3-1/TRBV3-2|TRBJ2-7
CASSRWTSGASYEQYF
>TRBV5-6|TRBJ1-1
CASSLYAALEAFF
>TRBV28|TRBJ2-7
CASSHRDRGYEQYF
>TRBV6-5|TRBJ2-3
CASSRGQGDSDTQYF
>TRBV6-2/TRBV6-3|TRBJ2-3
CASSYGTGESDTQYF
>TRBV5-4|TRBJ1-1
CASSLRQMNTEAFF
>TRBV15|TRBJ1-1
CATSRRGNTEAFF
>TRBV10-3|TRBJ2-1
CAISEIAGDVSGTGEQFF
>TRBV4-2|TRBJ1-3
CASSQTASGNTIYF
>TRBV15|TRBJ1-5
CATSKGGTNQPQHF
>TRBV5-5|TRBJ2-3
CASSLEGTDTQYF
>TRBV5-4|TRBJ2-5
CASSPELAGVGGTQYF
>TRBV19|TRBJ1-1
CATYRPGAKAFF
>TRBV5-1|TRBJ2-7
CASRAEGVSYEQYF
>TRBV5-8|TRBJ1-4
CASSERQTLNEKLFF
>TRBV6-2/TRBV6-3|TRBJ2-7
CASSFIQGETYEQYF
>TRBV6-6|TRBJ2-5
CASSYGETQYF
>TRBV9|TRBJ2-1
CASSVGAGGGLAGGDYNEQFF
>TRBV19|TRBJ2-5
CASRRDGGETQYF
>TRBV15|TRBJ1-4
CATSREAVGNEKLFF
>TRBV7-6|TRBJ2-5
CASSFSEAPPKETQYF
>TRBV12-3/TRBV12-4|TRBJ2-1
CASSGTSGNSFF
>TRBV19|TRBJ2-7
CASSIGGGVYEQYF
>TRBV5-1|TRBJ2-1
CASSFLAGVCNEQFF
>TRBV12-5|TRBJ1-4
CASGLGGCGTEGKLFF
>TRBV5-1|TRBJ1-2
CASSSQGGGYGYTF
>TRBV9|TRBJ2-1
CASSVEQKSRNEQFF
>TRBV5-6|TRBJ2-7
CASSSGSYEQYF
>TRBV7-2|TRBJ1-2
CASSLGQGADYGYTF
>TRBV7-9|TRBJ1-1
CASSLEGRSEAFF
>TRBV11-3|TRBJ2-1
CASSLGGPYNEQFF
>TRBV7-2|TRBJ1-5
CASSQDSNQPQHF
>TRBV7-2|TRBJ1-5
CASSLARDQPQHF
>TRBV7-2|TRBJ1-1
CASSFQTRVNTEAFF
>TRBV29-1|TRBJ2-1
CSVEDGMAQRLQFF
>TRBV7-2|TRBJ2-5
CASSLGLAGETQYF
>TRBV19|TRBJ2-1
CASSSTGNEQFF
>TRBV5-1|TRBJ2-7
CASSLQGAEQYF
>TRBV2|TRBJ2-7
CASSWDSHSYEQYF
>TRBV5-6|TRBJ1-5
CASSLSRGNPHSNQPQHF
>TRBV2|TRBJ1-3
CASSGGSTTVFSGNTIYF
>TRBV19|TRBJ1-2
CASTQMTGFYGYTF
>TRBV6-5|TRBJ2-3
CASTDRFYTDTQYF
>TRBV13|TRBJ2-2
CASSSRDRANTGELFF
>TRBV6-2/TRBV6-3|TRBJ1-2
CASSYPGGTYGYTF
>TRBV7-3|TRBJ2-3
CASSPTGLGTDTQYF
>TRBV19|TRBJ1-1
CASMGLRWATEAFF
>TRBV2|TRBJ2-7
CASRVKTYEQYF
>TRBV6-2/TRBV6-3|TRBJ1-5
CASSFPPRRMNQPQHF
>TRBV21-1|TRBJ2-2
CASLPSQGSTGELFF
>TRBV9|TRBJ1-3
CASSVGASLSGNTIYF
>TRBV19|TRBJ1-6
CASSGTGNSPLHF